This T cell receptor beta chain was captured in a study of beta chain features in type 1 diabetes. The overall study: All samples together contributed 107,917,701 sorted cells for examination.

CDR3 length: 10 residues. The whole isolated RNA underwent reverse transcription, so sequencing captured expressed TCRB transcripts. Profiled with immunoSEQ multiplex PCR; TCRdb holds only in-frame clones, not every one. The sample contains about 350,000 clones, roughly a fifth of which appear only once. In this sample, this clone turned up a few times. This sequence originates from a woman younger than 35 in good health. The chain has TRBV21-1 and TRBJ2-7; the DNA was not compared with TRBD1, the D call given in the table. TRBV21-1 is recorded as a pseudogene. What was sequenced was naive CD4+ T cells from blood. CDR3 nucleotides: TGTGCCAGCAGCGGGCCGGGACAAGACTTC. Its protein product is CASSGPGQDF.